The 29 T cell receptor beta chains given below trace back to one sample, sequenced in a study of blood T cell repertoires in COVID-19. Produced via immunoSEQ multiplex PCR; TCRdb's table is partial and in-frame only. The table lists approximately 440,000 clones, roughly 88% of them singletons. The sample consisted of PBMCs or T cells enriched from blood (not recorded which). All receptors derive from a man in his late teens or twenties who had recovered from COVID-19.

CDR3 DNA sequence: TGTGCCAGCAGTCCTCCCGGGTTCCGGCCCACTGAAGCTTTCTTT. Its translation is CASSPPGFRPTEAFF. The chain has TRBV28 and TRBJ1-1, with D unclear. Germline V gene lookup returns CDR1 MDHEN and CDR2 SYDVKM. This CDR3 comprises 15 residues. Trimming cost V 5 bases and J 4 bases, with 17 bases left between them.

The chain is built from TRBV14 and TRBJ2-7; D gene ambiguous. This CDR3 is 13 amino acids long. The germline V gene has CDR1 SGHDN and CDR2 FVKESK. Trimming shortened V by 0 bases and J by 6 bases, and 9 bases separated the two germline ends. The CDR3 region has the DNA TGTGCCAGCAGCCAAGATCTGGAGTCCGAGCAGTACTTC. Translated, it gives CASSQDLESEQYF. The whole variable domain, remainder taken from reference TRBV14 and TRBJ2-7, is EAGVTQFPSHSVIEKGQTVTLRCDPISGHDNLYWYRRVMGKEIKFLLHFVKESKQDESGMPNNRFLAERTGGTYSTLKVQPAELEDSGVYFCASSQDLESEQYFGPGTRLTVT.

CDR3 residues: CASSTLSDYGYTF. For the CDR3, the DNA is TGTGCCAGTAGTACCCTTTCCGACTATGGCTACACCTTC. This rearrangement joins TRBV19 to TRBJ1-2; D unresolved. The CDR3 extends over 13 amino acids. The germline CDR1 and CDR2 sequences are LNHDA and SQIVND (reference sequence). V lost 4 bases, J lost 3 bases, and 9 bases lay in between.

The rearrangement links TRBV5-1 to TRBJ1-1; D is uncertain. V lost 2 bases, J lost 0 bases, and 5 bases lay in between. The CDR3 extends over 13 amino acids. The germline V gene encodes CDR1 SGHRS and CDR2 YFSETQ. Written as DNA, the CDR3 is TGCGCCAGCAGCTTTCTTATGAACACTGAAGCTTTCTTT. Its protein is CASSFLMNTEAFF. The full variable domain, with the rest looked up from reference TRBV5-1 and TRBJ1-1, is KAGVTQTPRYLIKTRGQQVTLSCSPISGHRSVSWYQQTPGQGLQFLFEYFSETQRNKGNFPGRFSGRQFSNSRSEMNVSTLELGDSALYLCASSFLMNTEAFFGQGTRLTVV.

The CDR3, as DNA: TGTGCCAGCAGCTTGGCTTTCCGGACAGAAGCTTTCTTT. Its translation is CASSLAFRTEAFF. V usage is TRBV5-8 and J usage is TRBJ1-1; D possibly corresponds to TRBD1 (5 bases). Germline CDR1 and CDR2: SGHTS and YDEGEE. With 0 bases removed from V and 8 bases from J, the gap between germline ends came to 11 bases. The CDR3 consists of 13 residues.

The chain carries TRBV11-2 and TRBJ1-2, with D perhaps matching TRBD1 (6 bases). Trimming removed 3 bases at V and 0 bases at J, with 14 bases between. The germline V gene encodes CDR1 SGHAT and CDR2 FQNNGV. This CDR3 comprises 16 residues. The CDR3 DNA sequence: TGTGCCAGCAGCTTGGGATCAGGGGCCTCTAACTATGGCTACACCTTC. It specifies CASSLGSGASNYGYTF.

This clone appeared a single time. The rearrangement joins TRBV18 to TRBJ1-1, with D unclear. Germline loops: CDR1 KGHSH, CDR2 LQKENI. There are 13 residues in the CDR3. Deletions cut 2 bases from V and 4 bases from J, with 8 bases between. DNA of the CDR3: TGTGCCAGCTCACCAAAGGCAGGCACTGAAGCTTTCTTT. Translation: CASSPKAGTEAFF.

The rearrangement links TRBV19 to TRBJ2-1, with D tentatively TRBD2 (5 bases). V gave up 3 bases and J gave up 4 bases, with 13 bases separating them. The germline V gene encodes CDR1 LNHDA and CDR2 SQIVND (reference sequence). The CDR3 spans 15 residues. The CDR3 reads CASSILHSAYNEQFF. The CDR3 region has the DNA TGTGCCAGTAGTATCCTACATAGCGCTTACAATGAGCAGTTCTTC.

The J gene is TRBJ1-3, the V gene TRBV3-1 (or the pseudogene TRBV3-2); D uncertain. The length of the CDR3 is 16 residues. Trimming removed 0 bases at V and 6 bases at J, with 15 bases between. Germline CDR1 is LGHDT and CDR2 is YNNKEL (reference sequence). The CDR3 DNA sequence: TGTGCCAGCAGCCAAGAAGCGGCCTTGCTTGTAAACACCATATATTTT. It codes for CASSQEAALLVNTIYF.

The rearrangement uses TRBV20-1 and TRBJ1-2, with D possibly matching TRBD1 (5 bases). Germline CDR1 reads DFQATT; CDR2 reads SNEGSKA (reference sequence). CDR3 length: 11 residues. This CDR3 reads CSGEAGIGYTF. DNA for the CDR3: TGCAGCGGGGAGGCAGGGATTGGCTACACCTTC.

The V call is TRBV4-1, the J call TRBJ1-1; 10 bases agree with TRBD1. CDR1 is MGHRA, CDR2 YSYEKL, per germline. Trimming cost V 4 bases and J 3 bases; bases outside gene matches: 2. This CDR3 is built from 14 residues. This CDR3 reads CASSPGTGDTEAFF. The DNA of the CDR3 is TGCGCCAGCAGCCCAGGGACAGGGGACACTGAAGCTTTCTTT.

This rearrangement joins TRBV7-2 to TRBJ1-1, with D possibly matching TRBD1 (6 bases). This CDR3 is 13 amino acids long. Between the trimmed V and J ends, which lost 3 bases and 7 bases, there was a span of 12 bases. Germline loops: CDR1 SGHTA, CDR2 FQGNSA. CDR3 sequence (DNA): TGTGCCAGCAGCTTCCGACAGGTGCTTGAAGCTTTCTTT. Translated, it gives CASSFRQVLEAFF.

The genes are TRBV5-5 and TRBJ1-2, with D perhaps matching TRBD1 (6 bases). Germline V CDR1 and CDR2: SGHKS, YYEKEE (reference sequence). This CDR3 contains 13 residues. The V end was cut by 2 bases, the J end by 3 bases, with 8 bases between. The CDR3 region has the DNA TGTGCCAGCAGCTTCTCAGGGGACTATGGCTACACCTTC. This gives the protein CASSFSGDYGYTF. Full variable domain (rest looked up from reference TRBV5-5 and TRBJ1-2): DAGVTQSPTHLIKTRGQQVTLRCSPISGHKSVSWYQQVLGQGPQFIFQYYEKEERGRGNFPDRFSARQFPNYSSELNVNALLLGDSALYLCASSFSGDYGYTFGSGTRLTVV.

A note on this clone: An end of the junction differs from the germline gene, which may be a read error. V usage is TRBV7-9 and J usage is TRBJ2-1, with D unclear. Per the germline V gene, CDR1 is SEHNR and CDR2 is FQNEAQ (reference sequence). CDR3 size: 16 residues. The CDR3 bases are TGTGCCAGCAGTTTAGGGCGAGTCGGAGACTACAATGAGCAGTTCTTC. Translation: CASSLGRVGDYNEQFF.

The chain couples TRBV28 to TRBJ1-5; D is uncertain. CDR1 and CDR2 (germline): MDHEN, SYDVKM. V was cut by 4 bases and J by 1 base, with 5 bases left in between. The CDR3 has 13 amino acids. The CDR3 DNA follows: TGTGCCAGCAGTTCCGTGAGCAATCAGCCCCAGCATTTT. This codes for CASSSVSNQPQHF.

The chain links TRBV12-3 or TRBV12-4 to TRBJ1-4, with D possibly matching TRBD1 (5 bases). Trimming stripped 6 bases from V and 5 bases from J, with 10 bases between. The CDR3 extends over 13 amino acids. DNA for the CDR3: TGTGCCAGCAGCTCGACAGAGAATGAAAAACTGTTTTTT. Translating gives CASSSTENEKLFF.

This clone occurred once. Other DNA sequences of this sample code for an identical CDR3. The chain carries TRBV7-6 and TRBJ1-4, with TRBD1 matching 9 bases. This CDR3 region has 14 residues. V was pared by 5 bases and J by 5 bases, with 3 bases of the junction left unmatched. Germline lookup yields CDR1 SGHVS and CDR2 FNYEAQ. The CDR3 loop is CASSPGTGNEKLFF. CDR3 DNA: TGTGCCAGCAGCCCCGGGACAGGGAATGAAAAACTGTTTTTT.

Notes on this clone: The identical CDR3 is also encoded by other nucleotide sequences in the sample. V and J are TRBV10-3 and TRBJ1-1; 8 bases line up with TRBD1. The CDR3 has 14 residues. Germline-derived CDR1 and CDR2 are ENHRY and SYGVKD. The trim removed 3 bases at V and 1 base at J, leaving 1 base unmatched. The CDR3 sequence is CAISEGTGNTEAFF. As DNA, the CDR3 is TGTGCCATCAGTGAAGGGACAGGGAACACTGAAGCTTTCTTT.

This rearrangement joins TRBV28 to TRBJ1-2, with D hard to call. V lost 4 bases to trimming and J lost 7 bases, with 19 bases between them. Germline V lookup: CDR1 MDHEN, CDR2 SYDVKM. The CDR3 runs to 15 residues. The CDR3 sequence is CASSSEGGLGSGYTF. CDR3 in DNA: TGTGCCAGCAGTTCGGAAGGAGGTTTGGGTTCTGGCTACACCTTC.

The CDR3 bases are TGTGCCAGCAGTCTCACTTTAGGGGGCTTTCCAATCGGGGAGCTGTTTTTT. Its translation is CASSLTLGGFPIGELFF. The rearrangement links TRBV27 to TRBJ2-2; 7 bases align to TRBD1. Trimming at V came to 5 bases and at J to 7 bases, leaving 16 bases not matched to a gene. The CDR3 consists of 17 residues. CDR1 and CDR2 from the germline V gene are MNHEY and SMNVEV (reference sequence).

The J gene is TRBJ1-2, the V gene TRBV12-3 or TRBV12-4, with 7 bases identical to TRBD1. With 5 bases clipped from V and 3 bases from J, the junction kept 0 bases outside the gene matches. The CDR3 has 12 residues. The CDR3 spells CASSTGDYGYTF. CDR3 sequence (DNA): TGTGCCAGCAGTACAGGGGACTATGGCTACACCTTC.

The chain carries TRBV9 and TRBJ2-7; 8 bases fit TRBD2. Looked up from germline, CDR1 is SGDLS and CDR2 is YYNGEE. The J segment lost 2 bases and the V segment lost 0 bases, leaving 4 bases of the junction unmatched. This CDR3 contains 15 residues. CDR3 region: CASSVAAGDPYEQYF. The CDR3 DNA follows: TGTGCCAGCAGCGTAGCAGCGGGAGACCCCTACGAGCAGTACTTC.

V gene TRBV2 combines with J gene TRBJ2-5; TRBD2 aligns across 10 bases. J gave up 2 bases and V 4 bases, and 7 bases lay outside the gene matches. Looked up from germline, CDR1 is SNHLY and CDR2 is FYNNEI. This CDR3 comprises 16 residues. The CDR3 loop reads CASSGASGRPQETQYF. Written as DNA, the CDR3 is TGTGCCAGCAGTGGTGCTAGCGGGAGACCTCAAGAGACCCAGTACTTC.

The chain links TRBV5-1 to TRBJ2-3; 13 bases map to TRBD2. The V gene end was trimmed by 0 bases and the J gene end by 2 bases; junction bases not matched to a gene: 6. Germline V CDR1 and CDR2: SGHRS, YFSETQ. The CDR3 length is 18 residues. CDR3 loop: CASSLGVTSGRATDTQYF. The CDR3 DNA follows: TGCGCCAGCAGCTTGGGAGTTACTAGCGGGAGGGCCACAGATACGCAGTATTTT.

The chain combines TRBV24-1 with TRBJ1-5, with 9 bases aligning to TRBD1. CDR3 length equals 13 residues. V gave up 10 bases and J gave up 6 bases; unmatched junction bases: 6. In germline, CDR1 is KGHDR, CDR2 SFDVKD. The CDR3 coding sequence is TGTGCCACTCAACAGGGGGCGGGTCAGCCCCAGCATTTT. This codes for CATQQGAGQPQHF.

The chain has TRBV3-1 (or the pseudogene TRBV3-2) and TRBJ1-1; D uncertain. In germline, CDR1 is LGHDT, CDR2 YNNKEL (reference sequence). The length of the CDR3 is 13 residues. The V and J ends lost 5 bases and 6 bases respectively, with 13 bases between them. CDR3 sequence (DNA): TGTGCCAGCAGCACCAAGCCCCAGGCTGAAGCTTTCTTT. This encodes CASSTKPQAEAFF.

The gene calls are TRBV27 and TRBJ2-7, with 7 bases matching TRBD2. The CDR3 extends over 18 amino acids. V lost 0 bases, J lost 2 bases, and 13 bases stayed unmatched. Germline-derived CDR1 and CDR2 are MNHEY and SMNVEV (reference sequence). CDR3 coding DNA: TGTGCCAGCAGTTTATCCAGAGCGGGGAGCGGAGCCACCTACGAGCAGTACTTC. Translated, it gives CASSLSRAGSGATYEQYF.

V is TRBV27 and J is TRBJ2-5; 8 bases line up with TRBD1. J was trimmed by 0 bases and V by 5 bases; bases with no gene match: 2. Germline V CDR1 and CDR2: MNHEY, SMNVEV (reference sequence). This CDR3 has 14 residues. CDR3 region: CASSKDRDQETQYF. In DNA, the CDR3 is TGTGCCAGCAGTAAGGACAGGGACCAAGAGACCCAGTACTTC.

This clone is a singleton in its sample. V gene TRBV11-3 combines with J gene TRBJ1-1, with TRBD1 identical over 8 bases. After removal of 9 bases from V and 5 bases from J, the junction contained 5 bases not matched to a gene. Germline V gene lookup returns CDR1 SGHNT and CDR2 YENEEA. There are 12 residues in the CDR3. In DNA form, the CDR3 reads TGTGCCAGTACCAGGGGGCCAACTGAAGCTTTCTTT. This encodes CASTRGPTEAFF.